The rows below give T cell receptor beta chains drawn from one sample of a study of CD8 T cells in Susac syndrome. TCRdb reprocessed the immunoSEQ multiplex PCR reads via MiXCR and lists one record per CDR3 protein. The sample contains about 150,000 distinct CDR3 sequences, under 97% of which appear only once. Source material: CD4+ T cells from PBMCs. Every receptor here comes from a human donor with Susac syndrome. Both conserved end residues are part of each CDR3. D genes are given only for firm matches. Clone size is not always given. Where it is, it says once, few, many or a class for expanded clones.

TRBJ2-7 | TRBV5-1 | 14 | TRBD2 | NA | TGCGCCAGCAGCTTGCGCCCGACGGGGGGCGAGCAGTACTTC | CASSLRPTGGEQYF
TRBJ1-2 | TRBV3-1 | 14 | NA | NA | TGTGCCAGCAGCCCTACGGGGCAGAGTTATGGCTACACCTTC | CASSPTGQSYGYTF
TRBJ2-3 | TRBV20-1 | 14 | TRBD1 | NA | TGCAGTGCCCCCCGACAGGGGGCAACAGATACGCAGTATTTT | CSAPRQGATDTQYF
TRBJ2-5 | TRBV4-1 | 17 | TRBD2 | NA | TGCGCCAGCAGCCAAGAATGGACTAGCGGGGAGGCGGAGACCCAGTACTTC | CASSQEWTSGEAETQYF
TRBJ2-1 | TRBV3-1 | 13 | NA | NA | TGTGCCAGCAGCCGGACTAGTCAGGGGGAGCAGTTCTTC | CASSRTSQGEQFF
TRBJ2-7 | TRBV11-1 | 14 | NA | NA | TGTGCCAGCAGCCTCCAAGCGCCTCCCTACGAGCAGTACTTC | CASSLQAPPYEQYF
TRBJ1-1 | TRBV7-2 | 15 | NA | NA | TGTGCCAGCAGCTTAGAACAAGCGGGTGAAGGAGGTGCTTTCTTT | CASSLEQAGEGGAFF
TRBJ1-5 | TRBV4-2 | 15 | NA | once | TGTGCCAGCAGCCAAGACAGGGGTAGGGATCAGCCCCAGCATTTT | CASSQDRGRDQPQHF
TRBJ2-7 | TRBV6-1 | 14 | TRBD2 | NA | TGTGCCAGCAGTGACGGGACTAGCATCGACGAGCAGTACTTC | CASSDGTSIDEQYF
TRBJ2-7 | TRBV2 | 12 | NA | few | TGTGCCAGTAGGACGGATACCTACGAGCAGTACTTC | CASRTDTYEQYF
TRBJ2-1 | TRBV20-1 | 11 | NA | NA | TGCAGTGCTCACGGGGGAGATGAGCAGTTCTTC | CSAHGGDEQFF
TRBJ2-5 | TRBV23-1 | 15 | TRBD1 | NA | TGCGCCAGCAGTCCTACGGACAGGGACCAAGAGACCCAGTACTTC | CASSPTDRDQETQYF
TRBJ2-4 | TRBV27 | 14 | TRBD1 | NA | TGTGCCAGCAGCAGTCGACAGGGTGGGAACATTCAGTACTTC | CASSSRQGGNIQYF
TRBJ1-5 | TRBV3-1 | 14 | TRBD1 | NA | TGTGCCAGCAGCTTGACAGGGGCAAATCAGCCCCAGCATTTT | CASSLTGANQPQHF
TRBJ2-1 | TRBV15 | 14 | TRBD2 | NA | TGTGCCACCAGCAGCCGGACTAGCGGGAGCGAGCAGTTCTTC | CATSSRTSGSEQFF
TRBJ2-5 | TRBV28 | 13 | NA | NA | TGTGCCAGCAGTTTAGCGGGGCGGGAGACCCAGTACTTC | CASSLAGRETQYF
TRBJ2-7 | TRBV28 | 11 | NA | NA | TGTGCTTGCGGGACCGCCTACGAGCAGTACTTC | CACGTAYEQYF
TRBJ1-5 | TRBV7-2 | 14 | NA | NA | TGTGCCAGCAGCTTAGAATACGGGGATCAGCCCCAGCATTTT | CASSLEYGDQPQHF
TRBJ1-1 | TRBV7-9 | 14 | NA | NA | TGTGCCAGCAGCTTAGAAGGGGTAGGCACTGAAGCTTTCTTT | CASSLEGVGTEAFF
TRBJ2-6 | TRBV5-4 | 16 | NA | NA | TGTGCCAGCAGCCCGTCTACAGGGACCGGGGCCAACGTCCTGACTTTC | CASSPSTGTGANVLTF
TRBJ2-7 | TRBV28 | 13 | TRBD2 | NA | TGTGCCAGCCGGGCTAGCGGGCCCTACGAGCAGTACTTC | CASRASGPYEQYF
TRBJ2-3 | TRBV20-1 | 15 | NA | NA | TGCAGTGCCCCAGGATCCTCTTCTAGCACAGATACGCAGTATTTT | CSAPGSSSSTDTQYF
TRBJ1-2 | TRBV28 | 15 | NA | NA | TGTGCCAGCAGTTTAAGGGGACCTGGGGACTATGGCTACACCTTC | CASSLRGPGDYGYTF
TRBJ2-2 | TRBV24-1 | 14 | TRBD1 | NA | TGTGCCACCAGTGGGACAGGGAACACCGGGGAGCTGTTTTTT | CATSGTGNTGELFF
TRBJ2-1 | TRBV7-3 | 16 | TRBD2 | NA | TGTGCCAGCAGCTTAAACGGAAACGCGGCGGGAGATGAGCAGTTCTTC | CASSLNGNAAGDEQFF
TRBJ2-3 | TRBV5-1 | 18 | NA | NA | TGCGCCAGCAGCTTGGGACATCGGGACAGTGGGAGGACAGATACGCAGTATTTT | CASSLGHRDSGRTDTQYF
TRBJ2-1 | TRBV5-1 | 16 | TRBD2 | NA | TGCGCCAGCAGCTTGACCCGAGCGGGAGGGCCTGATGAGCAGTTCTTC | CASSLTRAGGPDEQFF
TRBJ2-5 | TRBV4-1 | 16 | TRBD2 | NA | TGCGCCAGCAGCCCCCTGGCTAGCGGGATTCAAGAGACCCAGTACTTC | CASSPLASGIQETQYF
TRBJ1-1 | TRBV19 | 16 | NA | NA | TGTGCCAGTAACCATAAACCTGGGGCCGTGGCAGTTGAAGCTTTCTTT | CASNHKPGAVAVEAFF
TRBJ2-5 | TRBV6-5 | 13 | TRBD2 | NA | TGTGCCAGCAGATGGGGACTACAAGAGACCCAGTACTTC | CASRWGLQETQYF
TRBJ2-2 | TRBV6-5 | 19 | NA | NA | TGTGCCAGCAGTTACTCCACCTGGGGCGGCATCGCGAACACCGGGGAGCTGTTTTTT | CASSYSTWGGIANTGELFF
TRBJ1-5 | TRBV25-1 | 13 | NA | NA | TGTGCCAGCAGGGGGAGTGGGCATCAGCCCCAGCATTTT | CASRGSGHQPQHF
TRBJ1-3 | TRBV19 | 14 | NA | NA | TGTGCCAGTAGACCGACGGGAGGAGAAAACACCATATATTTT | CASRPTGGENTIYF
TRBJ1-6 | TRBV4-1 | 19 | NA | NA | TGCGCCAGCAGCCAAGTCGGCGGGGTACAGGGCATGTTCAATTCACCCCTCCACTTT | CASSQVGGVQGMFNSPLHF
TRBJ1-3 | TRBV28 | 15 | NA | NA | TGTGCCAGCAGTTACCGGGACGGTGCTGGAAACACCATATATTTT | CASSYRDGAGNTIYF
TRBJ2-6 | TRBV6-5 | 15 | NA | NA | TGTGCCAGCAGTTATAAGTATGCTGGGGCCAACGTCCTGACTTTC | CASSYKYAGANVLTF
TRBJ1-2 | TRBV28 | 12 | NA | NA | TGTGCCAGCAGCCCCAAGGGGTATGGCTACACCTTC | CASSPKGYGYTF